This T cell receptor beta chain was sequenced during a study of Graves' ophthalmopathy and Graves' hyperthyroidism. Certain patients, namely those with other autoimmune diseases, uncontrolled infections, pregnancy or lactation, were excluded. Amplification targeted the TCR beta CDR3 regions, with RNA transcripts as the source material. HTBI primers were used in a first-round RT-PCR, which preceded a second-round multiplex PCR. TCRdb redid the calling of the multiplex PCR reads with MiXCR, one entry per CDR3 protein. Of around 1,000,000 distinct CDR3 sequences listed, about two fifths are singletons. Findings and caveats of the study: The model achieved 55% to 71% sensitivity and roughly 79% specificity for ophthalmopathy progression. Most thyroid-expanded clonotypes exceeding 0.001 frequency were also found in blood. A classifier, a 13-signature model, separated ophthalmopathy from stable hyperthyroidism with approximately 88% sensitivity and less than 83% specificity.

This clonotype was observed many times. Its antigen is still unknown. Germline V lookup: CDR1 KGHDR, CDR2 SFDVKD. CDR3 length: 12 amino acids. V was shortened by 3 bases and J by 12 bases, with 13 bases between the two germline ends. Sequences were obtained from peripheral blood or thyroid tissue (not recorded which). This receptor was identified in an adult man with Graves' hyperthyroidism. The chain recombines TRBV24-1 with TRBJ1-1; D is unresolved. The chain's CDR3 is CATSDRTRATFF. The CDR3 nucleotides read TGTGCCACCAGTGATCGGACCCGGGCGACTTTCTTT.